This T cell receptor beta chain originates from a study of radiotherapy plus CTLA-4 blockade in lung cancer. The wider study: There were objective responses in around 18% of patients, and 30% to 35% had disease control.

The sample holds a few counts of this clone. Antigen specificity is unknown. One junction end disagrees with the germline gene, perhaps due to a read error. Participants had chemo-refractory metastatic non-small-cell lung cancer and were treated with focal radiation plus ipilimumab CTLA-4 blockade. Study conclusions and caveats: Per reports, early blood T cell clone dynamics, plus interferon-beta, forecast response most strongly.

The table came from immunoSEQ multiplex PCR; TCRdb's copy has only in-frame clones and leaves some out. The table lists about 99,000 clones, 88% of them singletons. The CDR3 runs to 13 residues. Germline V CDR1 and CDR2: SSHAT, FNYEAQ (reference sequence). The source material was peripheral blood, sampled from a patient treated with radiotherapy plus ipilimumab. This receptor was obtained from a human donor with non-small cell lung cancer that progressed on radiotherapy plus ipilimumab. The chain links TRBV7-7 to TRBJ1-4; D perhaps matches TRBD1 (5 bases). CDR3 sequence: CASSLGAGGKLFF. The CDR3 coding sequence is TGTGCTAGCAGCCTCGGGGCGGGTGGAAAACTGTTTTTT.